This passage covers 32 T cell receptor beta chains from one sample sequenced in a study of cytomegalovirus exposure and HLA in healthy donors. PCR primers comprised 60 Vbeta and 13 Jbeta primers. The method was immunoSEQ multiplex PCR; TCRdb's version includes in-frame clones alone and lacks a portion of them. The sample holds about 100,000 clones, around 74% seen once. Source material: PBMCs. These receptors were taken from a man aged 40-49 years in good health and CMV-seropositive.

For the CDR3, the DNA is TGCGCCAGCAGCCAAGATATTGGGACAACAGGAAAGGAGCAGTTCTTC. Translating gives CASSQDIGTTGKEQFF. The chain recombines TRBV4-1 with TRBJ2-1, with D possibly TRBD1 on 6 matching bases. The germline gives CDR1 MGHRA, CDR2 YSYEKL. The V end lost 0 bases, the J end lost 10 bases, and 19 bases lay between the germline ends. The CDR3 length is 16 residues.

The chain combines TRBV5-6 with TRBJ2-5; possible D gene TRBD1, 6 bases. The J call may be wrong; the DNA end is better matched by TRBJ2-7. The germline V gene encodes CDR1 SGHDT and CDR2 YYEEEE. The CDR3 contains 14 residues. CDR3 nucleotide sequence: TGTGCCAGCAGCTTGGGGGACACGAGATACGAGCAGTACTTC. Its translation: CASSLGDTRYEQYF.

CDR3 sequence: CSVGRVPKPKDSTYEQYF. CDR3 sequence (DNA): TGCAGCGTTGGTCGGGTGCCAAAGCCGAAAGACAGTACCTACGAGCAGTACTTC. The chain recombines TRBV29-1 with TRBJ2-7, with a tentative D call TRBD1 (5 bases). The CDR3 is 18 residues long. The V gene lost 4 bases and the J gene lost 2 bases, with 27 bases spanning the gap. The germline gives CDR1 SQVTM, CDR2 ANQGSEA.

CDR3 region: CASSKSGRSGNEQFF. In DNA form, the CDR3 reads TGCGCCAGCAGTAAAAGCGGGAGATCGGGCAATGAGCAGTTCTTC. This chain uses TRBV10-1 with TRBJ2-1; 8 nucleotides line up with TRBD2. The V segment lost 5 bases and the J segment 6 bases; nucleotides outside the gene matches: 9. Looked up from germline, CDR1 is WNHNN and CDR2 is SYGVQD (reference sequence). This CDR3 contains 15 residues.

V is TRBV6-5 and J is TRBJ2-7; 9 positions match TRBD1. This CDR3 region has 16 residues. V lost 2 bases, J lost 5 bases, and 10 bases stayed unmatched. Germline V gene data show CDR1 as MNHEY and CDR2 as SVGAGI. For the CDR3, the DNA is TGTGCCAGCAGTTACCGTTTCGGGGGACAGGGTGACGAGCAGTACTTC. This gives the protein CASSYRFGGQGDEQYF.

This chain links TRBV11-2 with TRBJ2-7, with 7 bases matching TRBD1. Germline V gives CDR1 SGHAT, CDR2 FQNNGV. The CDR3 covers 15 residues. After removal of 5 bases from V and 5 bases from J, the junction contained 12 bases not matched to a gene. The CDR3, as DNA: TGTGCCAGCAGCCCGGGACAGAAATTCGGCGACGAGCAGTACTTC. Protein product: CASSPGQKFGDEQYF.

This chain links TRBV9 with TRBJ2-1, with TRBD2 matching over 10 bases. The CDR3 length is 12 residues. CDR1 is SGDLS and CDR2 is YYNGEE in the germline V gene. The junction had 6 bases not matched to a gene; V was cut back by 3 bases and J by 15 bases. The chain's CDR3 is CASSASGGGLFF. CDR3 nucleotides: TGTGCCAGCAGCGCTAGCGGGGGAGGGCTGTTCTTC.

This clone showed up just a few times. The V and J genes are TRBV6-6 and TRBJ1-5; D remains ambiguous. V shed 5 bases and J shed 2 bases, with 7 bases lying between them. Germline CDR1 and CDR2: MNHNY and SVGAGI (reference sequence). The CDR3 has 13 amino acids. CDR3 DNA: TGTGCCAGCAGTGGCAAAGGCAATCAGCCCCAGCATTTT. Its protein is CASSGKGNQPQHF.

CDR3 in amino acids: CASRGGSGARGQYF. The CDR3 coding sequence is TGTGCCAGCAGGGGGGGGAGCGGGGCCCGTGGGCAGTACTTC. The J gene is TRBJ2-7, the V gene TRBV2; 7 positions agree with TRBD2. V gave up 6 bases and J gave up 9 bases; unmatched junction bases: 14. Germline loops: CDR1 SNHLY, CDR2 FYNNEI. The CDR3 length is 14 residues.

As concerns this clone: This specimen includes other DNA sequences encoding the same CDR3. The genes are TRBV7-9 and TRBJ1-3; D might be TRBD1 (6 bases). Trimming shortened V by 1 base and J by 4 bases, and 8 bases separated the two germline ends. CDR1 is SEHNR, CDR2 FQNEAQ, per germline (reference sequence). There are 14 residues in the CDR3. As DNA, the CDR3 is TGTGCCAGCAGCTTAGACAGGGCCGGAAACACCATATATTTT. This codes for CASSLDRAGNTIYF.

The table lists this clone with a count of one. V gene TRBV6-1 combines with J gene TRBJ2-4, with a tentative D call TRBD1 (6 bases). Trimming shortened V by 8 bases and J by 1 base, and 6 bases separated the two germline ends. Germline V gives CDR1 MNHNS, CDR2 SASEGT. This CDR3 region has 12 residues. The CDR3 is CASDRAKNIQYF. The CDR3 nucleotides read TGTGCCAGCGACAGGGCCAAAAACATTCAGTACTTC.

Worth noting for this clone: A junction end diverges from the germline sequence, so it may reflect a read error. J is TRBJ2-1 and V is TRBV7-7, with a possible D match to TRBD1 (5 bases). Germline V gives CDR1 SSHAT, CDR2 FNYEAQ (reference sequence). The CDR3 is 15 residues long. The CDR3 DNA reads as TGTGCTAGCAGCTTTGGCCAAAAAAAAGGGGATGAGCAGTTCTTC. This sequence encodes CASSFGQKKGDEQFF. The complete variable domain, with remaining parts taken from reference TRBV7-7 and TRBJ2-1, reads GAGVSQSPRYKVTKRGQDVTLRCDPISSHATLYWYQQALGQGPEFLTYFNYEAQPDKSGLPSDRFSAERPEGSISTLTIQRTEQRDSAMYRCASSFGQKKGDEQFFGPGTRLTVL.

This clone appeared once. The chain links TRBV29-1 to TRBJ2-7, with 10 nucleotides matching TRBD2. Germline V gives CDR1 SQVTM, CDR2 ANQGSEA. Trimming took 5 bases from V and 7 from J; bases not matched to a gene: 11. CDR3 size: 14 residues. The CDR3 DNA follows: TGCAGCGTTCCCTCTAGCGGGAGAAGTGGGGAGCAGTACTTC. This encodes CSVPSSGRSGEQYF.

The chain recombines TRBV2 with TRBJ2-1; D ambiguous. V lost 5 bases and J lost 6, with 14 bases in between. Per germline, CDR1 SNHLY and CDR2 FYNNEI. The CDR3 has 14 amino acids. The CDR3 region has the DNA TGTGCCAGCAGTCTAGACGGGTTAGGCAATGAGCAGTTCTTC. Protein product: CASSLDGLGNEQFF.

The V gene is TRBV19, the J gene TRBJ1-1, with a tentative D call TRBD1 (6 bases). V dropped 10 bases and J dropped 3 bases, with 18 bases sitting between them. Germline V CDR1 and CDR2: LNHDA, SQIVND (reference sequence). The CDR3 contains 14 residues. The CDR3 loop is CATLSGGHDTEAFF. The CDR3 bases are TGTGCCACCCTGAGCGGGGGGCATGACACTGAAGCTTTCTTT.

This clone has only one observation. The chain joins TRBV19 to TRBJ2-2; no clear D gene. The CDR3 extends over 12 amino acids. V was trimmed by 5 bases and J by 6 bases, leaving 7 bases between them. Germline CDR1 reads LNHDA; CDR2 reads SQIVND (reference sequence). In DNA form, the CDR3 reads TGTGCCAGTAGTTTCTTAGCCGGGGAGCTGTTTTTT. Its protein is CASSFLAGELFF.

This clone has only a few counts. V usage is TRBV27 and J usage is TRBJ2-3; 10 bases are shared with TRBD2. The length of the CDR3 is 16 residues. The V gene end was trimmed by 4 bases and the J gene end by 1 base; junction bases not matched to a gene: 5. Per the germline V gene, CDR1 is MNHEY and CDR2 is SMNVEV (reference sequence). The CDR3 spells CASSSLAGVGTDTQYF. The CDR3 nucleotides are TGTGCCAGCAGTTCTCTAGCGGGAGTGGGCACAGATACGCAGTATTTT.

CDR3 sequence reads: CASRQTGGRTGELFF. In DNA form, the CDR3 reads TGTGCCAGCAGACAGACAGGGGGCAGGACCGGGGAGCTGTTTTTT. V and J are TRBV6-5 and TRBJ2-2; 10 nucleotides match TRBD1. CDR3 length: 15 amino acids. Germline CDR1 reads MNHEY; CDR2 reads SVGAGI. Trimming at V came to 6 bases and at J to 5 bases, leaving 6 bases not matched to a gene.

This clone was found once. V is TRBV6-6 and J is TRBJ1-4; D is perhaps TRBD1 (5 bases). V was clipped by 2 bases and J by 8 bases, with 15 bases between them. The germline CDR1 and CDR2 sequences are MNHNY and SVGAGI (reference sequence). CDR3 length equals 15 residues. The CDR3 nucleotides read TGTGCCAGCAGTTACAAATCCGGAGGGGACGAAAAACTGTTTTTT. Translation gives CASSYKSGGDEKLFF.

The CDR3 DNA follows: TGTGCCAGTAGTATTCAGGGGACTAATTCACCCCTCCACTTT. It is translated as CASSIQGTNSPLHF. The chain has TRBV19 and TRBJ1-6; a weak D match, TRBD1 (6 bases). The germline CDR1 and CDR2 sequences are LNHDA and SQIVND (reference sequence). V was pared by 3 bases and J by 6 bases, with 9 bases between. The CDR3 covers 14 residues. Full variable domain (rest looked up from reference TRBV19 and TRBJ1-6): DGGITQSPKYLFRKEGQNVTLSCEQNLNHDAMYWYRQDPGQGLRLIYYSQIVNDFQKGDIAEGYSVSREKKESFPLTVTSAQKNPTAFYLCASSIQGTNSPLHFGNGTRLTVT.

This chain connects TRBV14 to TRBJ1-6; no firm D call. Trimming removed 3 bases at V and 2 bases at J, with 14 bases between. This CDR3 region has 17 residues. Germline loops: CDR1 SGHDN, CDR2 FVKESK. CDR3 sequence (DNA): TGTGCCAGCAGCCACGTCATCCAGGTCACCTATAATTCACCCCTCCACTTT. Translation: CASSHVIQVTYNSPLHF.

This chain uses TRBV4-1 with TRBJ1-5; 10 nucleotides align to TRBD1. Germline-derived CDR1 and CDR2 are MGHRA and YSYEKL. With V trimmed by 4 bases and J by 6 bases, 9 bases remained unmatched. The CDR3 covers 16 residues. CDR3 residues: CASSRGLTGGGQPQHF. The CDR3 nucleotides are TGCGCCAGCAGCCGAGGGCTGACAGGGGGCGGTCAGCCCCAGCATTTT.

The sample holds a few counts of this clone. V usage is TRBV5-1 and J usage is TRBJ2-7, with a weak D call TRBD2 (6 bases). V was clipped by 2 bases and J by 2 bases, with 17 bases between them. The CDR3 runs 16 residues. Germline V gives CDR1 SGHRS, CDR2 YFSETQ. The CDR3 bases are TGCGCCAGCAGCTTTTCCCCCTCGGGGGTAGCCTACGAGCAGTACTTC. Translation: CASSFSPSGVAYEQYF. The entire variable domain, with the rest obtained from reference TRBV5-1 and TRBJ2-7, is as follows: KAGVTQTPRYLIKTRGQQVTLSCSPISGHRSVSWYQQTPGQGLQFLFEYFSETQRNKGNFPGRFSGRQFSNSRSEMNVSTLELGDSALYLCASSFSPSGVAYEQYFGPGTRLTVT.

The chain is built from TRBV27 and TRBJ1-6; 12 nucleotides agree with TRBD1. There are 15 residues in the CDR3. Germline V CDR1 and CDR2: MNHEY, SMNVEV (reference sequence). The junction had 1 base not matched to a gene; V was cut back by 6 bases and J by 4 bases. The DNA of the CDR3 is TGTGCCAGCAGGGGACAGGGGGCTTATAATTCACCCCTCCACTTT. Residues: CASRGQGAYNSPLHF.

The chain has TRBV19 and TRBJ2-5; TRBD2 is a possible D gene (5 bases). Per germline, CDR1 LNHDA and CDR2 SQIVND (reference sequence). CDR3 size: 14 residues. Trimming removed 9 bases at V and 2 bases at J, with 16 bases between. CDR3 loop: CASGLGRGQETQYF. CDR3 in DNA: TGTGCCAGCGGATTAGGACGGGGACAAGAGACCCAGTACTTC.

The V call is TRBV5-8, the J call TRBJ2-7; 7 bases line up with TRBD1. In germline, CDR1 is SGHTS, CDR2 YDEGEE. The length of the CDR3 is 12 residues. The junction had 3 bases not matched to a gene; V was cut back by 3 bases and J by 6 bases. The CDR3 protein is CASSYDRAEQYF. DNA for the CDR3: TGTGCCAGCAGCTATGACAGGGCCGAGCAGTACTTC.

The chain links TRBV7-3 to TRBJ2-1, with D unresolved. V shed 1 base and J shed 0 bases, with 10 bases lying between them. Germline lookup yields CDR1 SGHTA and CDR2 FQGTGA. This CDR3 comprises 16 residues. CDR3 in amino acids: CASSLRGDLSYNEQFF. DNA for the CDR3: TGTGCCAGCAGCTTAAGAGGAGACCTCTCCTACAATGAGCAGTTCTTC. Drawing the rest from reference TRBV7-3 and TRBJ2-1, the complete variable domain is GAGVSQTPSNKVTEKGKYVELRCDPISGHTALYWYRQSLGQGPEFLIYFQGTGAADDSGLPNDRFFAVRPEGSVSTLKIQRTERGDSAVYLCASSLRGDLSYNEQFFGPGTRLTVL.

This clone was observed a few times. The CDR3 region has the DNA TGCGCCAGCAGCATGACTAGCGGGGGGGCCAAGGAGCTGTTTTTT. It codes for CASSMTSGGAKELFF. The V call is TRBV5-1, the J call TRBJ2-2, with 14 bases aligning to TRBD2. J lost 10 bases, V lost 4 bases, and 6 bases had no gene match. CDR1 and CDR2 (germline): SGHRS, YFSETQ. CDR3 length: 15 residues.

The V gene is TRBV9, the J gene TRBJ2-7; 8 nucleotides align to TRBD2. There are 14 residues in the CDR3. The V gene end was trimmed by 5 bases and the J gene end by 4 bases; junction bases not matched to a gene: 8. In germline, CDR1 is SGDLS, CDR2 YYNGEE. CDR3: CASSQTGGPYEQYF. The CDR3 DNA is TGTGCCAGCAGTCAGACGGGGGGGCCTTACGAGCAGTACTTC. Using reference TRBV9 and TRBJ2-7 for the parts outside the CDR3, the full variable domain is DSGVTQTPKHLITATGQRVTLRCSPRSGDLSVYWYQQSLDQGLQFLIQYYNGEERAKGNILERFSAQQFPDLHSELNLSSLELGDSALYFCASSQTGGPYEQYFGPGTRLTVT.

The CDR3 reads CASSESGRGGEQYF. CDR3 sequence (DNA): TGCGCCAGCAGTGAGTCGGGACGGGGAGGCGAGCAGTACTTC. The chain recombines TRBV10-2 with TRBJ2-7, with D perhaps TRBD2 (6 bases). The CDR3 is 14 residues long. Germline assignment: CDR1 WSHSY and CDR2 SAAADI. V dropped 0 bases and J dropped 6 bases, with 12 bases sitting between them.

This clone was picked up one time. The V call is TRBV6-5, the J call TRBJ1-1; the D is unclear. The CDR3 contains 13 residues. V lost 6 bases and J 11 bases, leaving 19 bases between the germline ends. Per germline, CDR1 MNHEY and CDR2 SVGAGI. CDR3 nucleotide sequence: TGTGCCAGCAGGGAAAGTCTCCTCGGGGAGGCTTTCTTT. This gives the protein CASRESLLGEAFF.

The V gene is TRBV13, the J gene TRBJ2-5, with TRBD2 as a possible D gene (7 bases). The CDR3 contains 15 residues. Germline V lookup: CDR1 PRHDT, CDR2 FYEKMQ (reference sequence). Deletions cut 4 bases from V and 5 bases from J, with 17 bases between. For the CDR3, the DNA is TGTGCCAGCAGCTCCCAGTACAGGGAGGGGGAGACCCAGTACTTC. Translated, it gives CASSSQYREGETQYF.